A selection of T cell receptor beta chains follows, all from one sample in a study of T cells after yellow fever vaccination. TCRdb ran MiXCR on the 5' RACE reads and lists one entry per CDR3 protein. The table lists about 630,000 distinct CDR3 sequences, 9% to 15% of them singletons, with 14% to 15% in the top ten. Specimen: PBMCs, collected on the day of the yellow fever booster vaccination. These receptors originate from a man aged 25-40 years who received the YFV17D yellow fever vaccine. The CDR3 runs from the conserved cysteine through the conserved F or W. Each record gives: J gene, D gene, V gene, clone size, CDR3 protein, CDR3 DNA. D genes are given only for firm matches. Expanded clones get a size class; other rows say once, few or many, or leave the size out.

j_gene: TRBJ2-6
d_gene: -
v_gene: TRBV29-1
abundance: -
CDR3aa: CSVSRGGSGANVLTF
CDR3nt: TGCAGCGTCTCAAGGGGGGGTTCAGGGGCCAACGTCCTGACTTTC

j_gene: TRBJ1-3
d_gene: TRBD1
v_gene: TRBV5-1
abundance: -
CDR3aa: CASSIDRGRGNTIYF
CDR3nt: TGCGCCAGCAGCATCGACAGGGGACGTGGAAACACCATATATTTT

j_gene: TRBJ2-2
d_gene: -
v_gene: TRBV29-1
abundance: -
CDR3aa: CSVDLDGTGELFF
CDR3nt: TGCAGCGTTGATCTAGATGGGACCGGGGAGCTGTTTTTT

j_gene: TRBJ1-2
d_gene: TRBD1
v_gene: TRBV5-6
abundance: -
CDR3aa: CASSLGTGVPYGYTF
CDR3nt: TGTGCCAGCAGCTTGGGGACAGGGGTCCCCTATGGCTACACCTTC

j_gene: TRBJ2-3
d_gene: TRBD2
v_gene: TRBV24-1
abundance: -
CDR3aa: CATSDPSGRAADTQYF
CDR3nt: TGTGCCACCAGTGATCCGAGCGGGAGGGCCGCGGATACGCAGTATTTT

j_gene: TRBJ2-5
d_gene: -
v_gene: TRBV7-8
abundance: -
CDR3aa: CASSLVPPPGDETQYF
CDR3nt: TGTGCCAGCAGCTTAGTTCCCCCGCCAGGGGACGAGACCCAGTACTTC

j_gene: TRBJ2-1
d_gene: TRBD2
v_gene: TRBV6-1
abundance: many
CDR3aa: CASSGRVSGEQFF
CDR3nt: TGTGCCAGTAGCGGGAGGGTCTCTGGGGAGCAGTTCTTC

j_gene: TRBJ2-2
d_gene: TRBD1
v_gene: TRBV4-1
abundance: few
CDR3aa: CASSQDPGGNTGELFF
CDR3nt: TGCGCCAGCAGCCAAGATCCAGGGGGGAACACCGGGGAGCTGTTTTTT

j_gene: TRBJ1-1
d_gene: -
v_gene: TRBV2
abundance: many
CDR3aa: CASRSGGQGRFF
CDR3nt: TGTGCCAGCAGGAGCGGGGGGCAGGGGAGGTTCTTT

j_gene: TRBJ2-2
d_gene: -
v_gene: TRBV12-3/TRBV12-4
abundance: -
CDR3aa: CASSTAGGELFF
CDR3nt: TGTGCCAGCAGTACCGCCGGCGGGGAGCTGTTTTTT

j_gene: TRBJ2-1
d_gene: -
v_gene: TRBV9
abundance: few
CDR3aa: CASSVVGGDNEQFF
CDR3nt: TGTGCCAGCAGCGTAGTTGGCGGAGACAATGAGCAGTTCTTC

j_gene: TRBJ2-7
d_gene: -
v_gene: TRBV7-2
abundance: few
CDR3aa: CASSGVTGRYEQYF
CDR3nt: TGTGCCAGCAGCGGCGTAACAGGGAGGTACGAGCAGTACTTC

j_gene: TRBJ1-1
d_gene: -
v_gene: TRBV30
abundance: -
CDR3aa: CAWSVQINTEAFF
CDR3nt: TGTGCCTGGAGTGTACAGATTAACACTGAAGCTTTCTTT

j_gene: TRBJ2-4
d_gene: -
v_gene: TRBV7-9
abundance: -
CDR3aa: CASSIGLGAKNIQYF
CDR3nt: TGTGCCAGCAGCATCGGACTGGGAGCCAAAAACATTCAGTACTTC

j_gene: TRBJ2-5
d_gene: TRBD1
v_gene: TRBV7-2
abundance: -
CDR3aa: CASSLARAAGGVETQYF
CDR3nt: TGTGCCAGCAGCTTAGCACGTGCGGCAGGGGGAGTGGAGACCCAGTACTTC

j_gene: TRBJ2-7
d_gene: TRBD2
v_gene: TRBV5-1
abundance: -
CDR3aa: CASTAGVSDSYEQYF
CDR3nt: TGCGCCAGTACAGCGGGAGTATCGGATTCCTACGAGCAGTACTTC

j_gene: TRBJ1-1
d_gene: -
v_gene: TRBV20-1
abundance: many
CDR3aa: CSARDRGVISEAFF
CDR3nt: TGCAGTGCTAGAGATCGCGGGGTAATCTCTGAAGCTTTCTTT

j_gene: TRBJ2-5
d_gene: -
v_gene: TRBV2
abundance: -
CDR3aa: CASSADIGIVTQYF
CDR3nt: TGTGCCAGCAGTGCCGACATAGGGATAGTGACCCAGTACTTC

j_gene: TRBJ2-1
d_gene: TRBD2
v_gene: TRBV7-6
abundance: few
CDR3aa: CASSLEPSGRYNEQFF
CDR3nt: TGTGCCAGCAGCTTAGAGCCTAGCGGGAGATACAATGAGCAGTTCTTC

j_gene: TRBJ2-2
d_gene: -
v_gene: TRBV5-4
abundance: -
CDR3aa: CASSLGRSDGGELFF
CDR3nt: TGTGCCAGCAGCTTGGGCAGGTCGGATGGCGGGGAGCTGTTTTTT

j_gene: TRBJ2-5
d_gene: -
v_gene: TRBV3-1
abundance: few
CDR3aa: CASSQEGEAPWSPKAETQYF
CDR3nt: TGTGCCAGCAGCCAAGAAGGGGAGGCGCCATGGTCCCCTAAGGCCGAGACCCAGTACTTC

j_gene: TRBJ2-2
d_gene: -
v_gene: TRBV21-1
abundance: -
CDR3aa: CASSSGEVRLGELFF
CDR3nt: TGTGCCAGCAGCTCAGGGGAGGTGCGTCTCGGGGAGCTGTTTTTT

j_gene: TRBJ1-1
d_gene: -
v_gene: TRBV5-1
abundance: few
CDR3aa: CATRVFGGRDTEAFF
CDR3nt: TGCGCCACCAGAGTCTTTGGGGGGAGAGACACTGAAGCTTTCTTT

j_gene: TRBJ2-7
d_gene: TRBD1
v_gene: TRBV10-2
abundance: -
CDR3aa: CASSDPKTGVYEQYF
CDR3nt: TGCGCCAGCAGTGACCCTAAGACAGGGGTCTACGAGCAGTACTTC

j_gene: TRBJ1-2
d_gene: TRBD1
v_gene: TRBV12-3/TRBV12-4
abundance: -
CDR3aa: CASSFTRTGHYGYTF
CDR3nt: TGTGCCAGCAGTTTCACTAGGACAGGCCACTATGGCTACACCTTC

j_gene: TRBJ1-2
d_gene: -
v_gene: TRBV27
abundance: few
CDR3aa: CASSSLGGSNYGYTF
CDR3nt: TGTGCCAGCAGTTCCCTAGGGGGTTCTAACTATGGCTACACCTTC

j_gene: TRBJ1-1
d_gene: -
v_gene: TRBV19
abundance: few
CDR3aa: CASSIYRQRPSPEAFF
CDR3nt: TGTGCCAGTAGTATCTACCGACAGCGCCCCAGCCCTGAAGCTTTCTTT

j_gene: TRBJ2-5
d_gene: -
v_gene: TRBV20-1
abundance: few
CDR3aa: CSARDRKGGETQYF
CDR3nt: TGCAGTGCTAGAGACAGAAAGGGAGGTGAGACCCAGTACTTC

j_gene: TRBJ2-1
d_gene: TRBD1
v_gene: TRBV10-3
abundance: few
CDR3aa: CAIGDREDNEQFF
CDR3nt: TGTGCCATCGGGGACAGAGAAGACAATGAGCAGTTCTTC

j_gene: TRBJ2-3
d_gene: -
v_gene: TRBV10-1
abundance: -
CDR3aa: CASSEYRGTDTQYF
CDR3nt: TGCGCCAGCAGTGAGTACCGGGGCACAGATACGCAGTATTTT

j_gene: TRBJ2-3
d_gene: TRBD2
v_gene: TRBV20-1
abundance: few
CDR3aa: CSAMLGTSASTDTQYF
CDR3nt: TGCAGTGCTATGTTGGGGACTAGCGCGAGCACAGATACGCAGTATTTT

j_gene: TRBJ2-7
d_gene: TRBD2
v_gene: TRBV10-3
abundance: -
CDR3aa: CAISKTSGSGDEQYF
CDR3nt: TGTGCCATCAGCAAAACTAGCGGGAGTGGCGACGAGCAGTACTTC

j_gene: TRBJ2-1
d_gene: TRBD2
v_gene: TRBV6-1
abundance: few
CDR3aa: CASSQPSGRDNEQFF
CDR3nt: TGTGCCAGCAGTCAACCTAGCGGGAGGGACAATGAGCAGTTCTTC

j_gene: TRBJ2-7
d_gene: -
v_gene: TRBV6-6
abundance: few
CDR3aa: CASSYSEGGEQYF
CDR3nt: TGTGCCAGCAGTTACTCGGAGGGGGGCGAGCAGTACTTC

j_gene: TRBJ1-2
d_gene: TRBD1
v_gene: TRBV4-2
abundance: -
CDR3aa: CASSPEGQYYGYTF
CDR3nt: TGTGCCAGCAGCCCAGAGGGACAGTACTATGGCTACACCTTC

j_gene: TRBJ2-5
d_gene: TRBD2
v_gene: TRBV3-1
abundance: few
CDR3aa: CASSPRAAGVAQYF
CDR3nt: TGTGCCAGCAGCCCCCGGGCCGCGGGAGTGGCCCAGTACTTC

j_gene: TRBJ2-2
d_gene: TRBD2
v_gene: TRBV11-1
abundance: -
CDR3aa: CASSSGTSGTFGTGELFF
CDR3nt: TGTGCCAGCAGCTCAGGGACTAGCGGGACTTTTGGCACCGGGGAGCTGTTTTTT

j_gene: TRBJ2-3
d_gene: -
v_gene: TRBV20-1
abundance: few
CDR3aa: CSASLRPGTDTQYF
CDR3nt: TGCAGTGCTAGTCTGAGACCAGGGACAGATACGCAGTATTTT

j_gene: TRBJ2-7
d_gene: -
v_gene: TRBV29-1
abundance: -
CDR3aa: CSARAPPLYEQYF
CDR3nt: TGCAGCGCCCGGGCCCCTCCTCTCTACGAGCAGTACTTC

j_gene: TRBJ2-3
d_gene: TRBD2
v_gene: TRBV7-9
abundance: -
CDR3aa: CASTFRVSGRSTDTQYF
CDR3nt: TGTGCCAGCACTTTTAGAGTTAGCGGGAGAAGCACAGATACGCAGTATTTT

j_gene: TRBJ2-1
d_gene: TRBD1
v_gene: TRBV5-6
abundance: -
CDR3aa: CASSTGARNNEQFF
CDR3nt: TGTGCCAGCAGCACAGGGGCGCGGAACAATGAGCAGTTCTTC

j_gene: TRBJ2-6
d_gene: -
v_gene: TRBV4-2
abundance: -
CDR3aa: CASSPWTEGRYSGANVLTF
CDR3nt: TGTGCCAGCAGCCCATGGACAGAGGGACGATACTCTGGGGCCAACGTCCTGACTTTC

j_gene: TRBJ2-7
d_gene: TRBD2
v_gene: TRBV7-9
abundance: -
CDR3aa: CASNPGGRPPYEQYF
CDR3nt: TGTGCCAGCAACCCGGGGGGAAGGCCTCCCTACGAGCAGTACTTC

j_gene: TRBJ2-7
d_gene: -
v_gene: TRBV18
abundance: many
CDR3aa: CASSPPGTYEQYF
CDR3nt: TGTGCCAGCTCACCCCCGGGGACTTACGAGCAGTACTTC

j_gene: TRBJ1-1
d_gene: -
v_gene: TRBV6-2/TRBV6-3
abundance: -
CDR3aa: CASSYPSWGVNINTEAFF
CDR3nt: TGTGCCAGCAGTTACCCCAGTTGGGGGGTGAATATAAACACTGAAGCTTTCTTT

j_gene: TRBJ2-3
d_gene: TRBD2
v_gene: TRBV7-8
abundance: -
CDR3aa: CASSSTSGSSRYF
CDR3nt: TGTGCCAGCAGCTCGACTAGCGGGAGCTCGCGGTATTTT

j_gene: TRBJ2-4
d_gene: -
v_gene: TRBV7-2
abundance: few
CDR3aa: CASSFIGGSGKNIQYF
CDR3nt: TGTGCCAGCAGCTTTATAGGCGGATCAGGCAAAAACATTCAGTACTTC

j_gene: TRBJ2-7
d_gene: -
v_gene: TRBV3-1
abundance: many
CDR3aa: CASSQGGPYEQYF
CDR3nt: TGTGCCAGCAGCCAAGGGGGCCCTTACGAGCAGTACTTC

j_gene: TRBJ1-1
d_gene: -
v_gene: TRBV11-2
abundance: few
CDR3aa: CASSLGRIPWAEAFF
CDR3nt: TGTGCCAGCAGCTTAGGTCGGATACCGTGGGCTGAAGCTTTCTTT

j_gene: TRBJ2-3
d_gene: TRBD1
v_gene: TRBV29-1
abundance: -
CDR3aa: CSGRQGRTDTQYF
CDR3nt: TGCAGCGGTCGACAGGGGCGCACAGATACGCAGTATTTT

j_gene: TRBJ2-1
d_gene: TRBD2
v_gene: TRBV20-1
abundance: -
CDR3aa: CSARRGGDNEQFF
CDR3nt: TGCAGTGCTAGACGCGGGGGGGACAATGAGCAGTTCTTC

j_gene: TRBJ1-1
d_gene: TRBD1
v_gene: TRBV7-3
abundance: few
CDR3aa: CASSNDRAGRGAFF
CDR3nt: TGTGCCAGCAGCAACGACAGGGCTGGAAGGGGTGCTTTCTTT

j_gene: TRBJ2-2
d_gene: -
v_gene: TRBV3-1
abundance: -
CDR3aa: CASSQAETGWGWANAGELFF
CDR3nt: TGTGCCAGCAGCCAAGCGGAGACAGGATGGGGATGGGCTAACGCCGGGGAGCTGTTTTTT

j_gene: TRBJ2-1
d_gene: TRBD2
v_gene: TRBV11-2
abundance: -
CDR3aa: CARTKREPNEQFF
CDR3nt: TGTGCCCGAACCAAGCGGGAGCCCAATGAGCAGTTCTTC

j_gene: TRBJ1-3
d_gene: -
v_gene: TRBV19
abundance: few
CDR3aa: CASSTGTSGNTIYF
CDR3nt: TGTGCCAGTAGTACGGGGACGTCCGGAAACACCATATATTTT

j_gene: TRBJ2-1
d_gene: TRBD1
v_gene: TRBV5-1
abundance: few
CDR3aa: CASRLDRGYNEQFF
CDR3nt: TGCGCCAGCAGATTAGACAGGGGGTACAATGAGCAGTTCTTC

j_gene: TRBJ1-2
d_gene: -
v_gene: TRBV7-2
abundance: -
CDR3aa: CASSPSGPSRVGYGYTF
CDR3nt: TGTGCCAGCAGCCCCAGTGGCCCGTCTCGTGTCGGCTATGGCTACACCTTC